The 21 T cell receptor beta chains given below trace back to one sample, sequenced in a study of shared clonotypes between healthy human individuals. Data came from immunoSEQ multiplex PCR; TCRdb stores just in-frame clones and leaves some out. The sample includes about 680,000 clones, 92% seen only once; the top ten take about 24%. Naive-designated CD8 cells lacked CD45RO, were positively enriched for CCR7, and omitted terminally differentiated effector memory CD45RA+ cells. The sample consisted of naive CD8+ T cells sorted from blood. The receptor source for this set is a young man in good health.

The CDR3 region is CASSLEPTAEAFF. DNA of the CDR3: TGTGCCAGCAGTTTGGAGCCGACGGCTGAAGCTTTCTTT. The chain recombines TRBV27 with TRBJ1-1; D is unclear. The CDR3 spans 13 residues. Germline CDR1 reads MNHEY; CDR2 reads SMNVEV (reference sequence). The V gene lost 3 bases and the J gene lost 6 bases, with 11 bases spanning the gap.

This clone was recorded only once. The J gene is TRBJ2-3, the V gene TRBV5-1; TRBD2 agrees at 11 bases. The V and J ends lost 4 bases and 2 bases, in that order; junction bases with no gene match: 12. Germline values: CDR1 SGHRS, CDR2 YFSETQ. The CDR3 spans 18 residues. This CDR3 is CASSEGLAGPISTDTQYF. DNA of the CDR3: TGCGCCAGCAGCGAAGGACTAGCGGGTCCCATTTCCACAGATACGCAGTATTTT. The complete variable domain, with remaining parts taken from reference TRBV5-1 and TRBJ2-3, reads KAGVTQTPRYLIKTRGQQVTLSCSPISGHRSVSWYQQTPGQGLQFLFEYFSETQRNKGNFPGRFSGRQFSNSRSEMNVSTLELGDSALYLCASSEGLAGPISTDTQYFGPGTRLTVL.

J is TRBJ1-1 and V is TRBV9, with TRBD1 matching over 7 bases. This CDR3 comprises 16 residues. Germline V gives CDR1 SGDLS, CDR2 YYNGEE. The V gene end was trimmed by 5 bases and the J gene end by 4 bases; junction bases not matched to a gene: 14. The CDR3 coding sequence is TGTGCCAGCAGTAGAGGGGAGGGGGCTAGGGGCACTGAAGCTTTCTTT. Translating gives CASSRGEGARGTEAFF.

This clone was seen a single time. The rearrangement links TRBV5-1 to TRBJ2-7, with 8 bases aligning to TRBD1. The V gene end was trimmed by 2 bases and the J gene end by 2 bases; junction bases not matched to a gene: 12. The CDR3 sequence is 17 residues long. CDR1 is SGHRS, CDR2 YFSETQ, per germline. CDR3 in DNA: TGCGCCAGCAGCTTTTCCCCGGTTGACAGGGGTGCCTACGAGCAGTACTTC. This sequence encodes CASSFSPVDRGAYEQYF.

The chain links TRBV9 to TRBJ2-1, with a weak D call TRBD2 (6 bases). The germline gives CDR1 SGDLS, CDR2 YYNGEE. The CDR3 runs 15 residues. The V and J ends lost 4 bases and 5 bases respectively, with 16 bases between them. In nucleotides, the CDR3 is TGTGCCAGCAGCCTAGTGGGGGGAGGAAACAATGAGCAGTTCTTC. It specifies CASSLVGGGNNEQFF.

CDR3 nucleotides: TGTGCCAGCAGTTTCGGGGGGCCTCTGAGCAATCAGCCCCAGCATTTT. It yields the protein CASSFGGPLSNQPQHF. The chain recombines TRBV28 with TRBJ1-5; D may be TRBD1 (6 bases). The germline CDR1 and CDR2 sequences are MDHEN and SYDVKM. The CDR3 has 16 amino acids. Trimming stripped 3 bases from V and 1 base from J, with 13 bases between.

The V call is TRBV5-1, the J call TRBJ1-1, with a weak D call TRBD1 (5 bases). V lost 1 base, J lost 1 base, and 11 bases lay in between. CDR3 size: 15 residues. The germline V gene has CDR1 SGHRS and CDR2 YFSETQ. The CDR3 loop is CASSLLGGGNTEAFF. The CDR3 DNA sequence: TGCGCCAGCAGCTTGTTGGGGGGAGGGAACACTGAAGCTTTCTTT.

The chain employs TRBV4-2 and TRBJ1-1; D remains ambiguous. The CDR3 sequence is 15 residues long. Trimming removed 0 bases from V and 11 bases from J, with 19 bases in between. Germline values: CDR1 LGHNA, CDR2 YNFKEQ. The DNA of the CDR3 is TGTGCCAGCAGCCAAGATTTGTTGGCCGAGATTGGGGCTTTCTTT. As protein: CASSQDLLAEIGAFF.

The gene calls are TRBV11-2 and TRBJ2-1, with D perhaps TRBD1 or TRBD2 (5 bases each). This CDR3 region has 15 residues. The germline V gene has CDR1 SGHAT and CDR2 FQNNGV. V lost 5 bases and J 5 bases, leaving 16 bases between the germline ends. CDR3: CASSPRASRNNEQFF. The CDR3 nucleotides read TGTGCCAGCAGCCCCAGGGCTAGCAGGAACAATGAGCAGTTCTTC.

The chain combines TRBV9 with TRBJ2-1, with D maybe TRBD1 (5 bases). Germline values: CDR1 SGDLS, CDR2 YYNGEE. The length of the CDR3 is 12 residues. With 2 bases removed from V and 7 bases from J, the gap between germline ends came to 7 bases. Here the CDR3 reads CASSVTANEQFF. CDR3 nucleotide sequence: TGTGCCAGCAGCGTGACAGCTAATGAGCAGTTCTTC.

V and J are TRBV10-3 and TRBJ1-1; D is ambiguous. In germline, CDR1 is ENHRY, CDR2 SYGVKD. V lost 0 bases and J 0 bases, leaving 11 bases between the germline ends. CDR3 length equals 16 residues. The CDR3 reads CAISESSGSLNTEAFF. CDR3 DNA sequence: TGTGCCATCAGTGAGTCGTCAGGCAGTTTGAACACTGAAGCTTTCTTT.

The chain is built from TRBV30 and TRBJ2-3, with TRBD2 matching 10 bases. Germline V gene sequence: CDR1 GTSNPN, CDR2 SVGIG (reference sequence). The CDR3 extends over 15 amino acids. V was clipped by 3 bases and J by 1 base; unmatched bases: 4. DNA of the CDR3: TGTGCCTGGAGCCCCGGGACTAGCGGCACAGATACGCAGTATTTT. This translates into CAWSPGTSGTDTQYF.

The chain carries TRBV9 and TRBJ1-1, with TRBD1 matching over 9 bases. CDR3 size: 16 residues. Germline CDR1 reads SGDLS; CDR2 reads YYNGEE. The J segment lost 4 bases and the V segment lost 3 bases, leaving 10 bases of the junction unmatched. The CDR3 sequence: CASSGTQGALGTEAFF. The CDR3 region has the DNA TGTGCCAGCAGCGGAACACAGGGGGCGTTAGGCACTGAAGCTTTCTTT.

The rearrangement links TRBV7-3 to TRBJ2-3, with D perhaps matching TRBD1 (6 bases). Trimming cost V 5 bases and J 1 base, with 22 bases left between them. Germline V CDR1 and CDR2: SGHTA, FQGTGA. CDR3 length: 18 amino acids. For the CDR3, the DNA is TGTGCCAGCAGCCAATCACCGGGACACCAAGGAGGCACAGATACGCAGTATTTT. It encodes CASSQSPGHQGGTDTQYF.

The chain carries TRBV29-1 and TRBJ2-1; the D gene is possibly TRBD2 (5 bases). The germline V gene encodes CDR1 SQVTM and CDR2 ANQGSEA. The ends were cut back, 0 bases at V and 4 bases at J, with 13 bases in the middle. The CDR3 contains 15 residues. CDR3 region: CSVEDLGDSYNEQFF. The DNA of the CDR3 is TGCAGCGTTGAAGATCTCGGGGATAGTTACAATGAGCAGTTCTTC.

V gene TRBV7-2 combines with J gene TRBJ2-7; tentative D call: TRBD1 (6 bases). Germline loops: CDR1 SGHTA, CDR2 FQGNSA. This CDR3 comprises 15 residues. V was pared by 5 bases and J by 0 bases, with 14 bases between. CDR3: CASSPDRTTSYEQYF. In DNA form, the CDR3 reads TGTGCCAGCAGCCCCGACAGGACGACCTCCTACGAGCAGTACTTC.

The chain uses TRBV9 and TRBJ2-3, with TRBD2 matching over 9 bases. Trimming removed 3 bases from V and 3 bases from J; junction bases left unmatched: 5. The CDR3 has 15 amino acids. CDR1 is SGDLS, CDR2 YYNGEE, per germline. CDR3 DNA: TGTGCCAGCAGCGAGCGTAGCGGGAGAACAGATACGCAGTATTTT. It codes for CASSERSGRTDTQYF.

Here the CDR3 reads CASSYSGGQETQYF. CDR3 nucleotide sequence: TGTGCCAGCAGTTACTCCGGAGGGCAAGAGACCCAGTACTTC. The chain recombines TRBV6-6 with TRBJ2-5, with a possible D match to TRBD2 (6 bases). The CDR3 is 14 amino acids. Germline CDR1 reads MNHNY; CDR2 reads SVGAGI (reference sequence). Trimming removed 0 bases at V and 2 bases at J, with 7 bases between.

The chain links TRBV7-9 to TRBJ2-1; D not certain. Germline V gene sequence: CDR1 SEHNR, CDR2 FQNEAQ (reference sequence). The CDR3 spans 12 residues. V dropped 4 bases and J dropped 8 bases, with 9 bases sitting between them. The CDR3 spells CASSSIMDEQFF. The DNA of the CDR3 is TGTGCCAGCAGCTCGATTATGGATGAGCAGTTCTTC.

The chain is built from TRBV15 and TRBJ2-7, with a tentative D call TRBD2 (6 bases). CDR3 length: 15 residues. Germline V gives CDR1 LNHNV, CDR2 YYDKDF (reference sequence). Trimming stripped 1 base from V and 3 bases from J, with 13 bases between. The CDR3 is CATSRGGGSGYEQYF. The CDR3 DNA reads TGTGCCACCAGCAGAGGGGGCGGTAGCGGCTACGAGCAGTACTTC. Full variable domain (remainder filled in from reference TRBV15 and TRBJ2-7): DAMVIQNPRYQVTQFGKPVTLSCSQTLNHNVMYWYQQKSSQAPKLLFHYYDKDFNNEADTPDNFQSRRPNTSFCFLDIRSPGLGDTAMYLCATSRGGGSGYEQYFGPGTRLTVT.

The chain combines TRBV9 with TRBJ2-3; 11 bases align to TRBD2. Germline V lookup: CDR1 SGDLS, CDR2 YYNGEE. V shed 0 bases and J 2 bases; nucleotides not matched to a gene: 2. This CDR3 has 16 amino acids. DNA for the CDR3: TGTGCCAGCAGCGTAGGACTAGCGGGAACCACAGATACGCAGTATTTT. Its protein product is CASSVGLAGTTDTQYF.